These T cell receptor beta chains were read from a single sample in a study of blood T cell repertoires in COVID-19. Produced via immunoSEQ multiplex PCR; TCRdb's table is partial and in-frame only. The sample records a few hundred thousand clones, 70% to 90% being singletons. The sample taken for sequencing was PBMCs or T cells enriched from blood (not recorded which). The receptors here all came from a middle-aged woman who had recovered from COVID-19. The CDR3 runs from the conserved cysteine through the conserved F or W. The order of the fields is J gene, V gene, clone size, D gene, CDR3 DNA, CDR3 protein. D genes are given only for firm matches. Clone size is shown for a subset of rows, as once, few, many or a class of expanded clone.

j_call: TRBJ1-4
v_call: TRBV3-1/TRBV3-2
clone_size: once
d_call: TRBD1
cdr3_nt: TGTGCCAGCAGCCAAGATTTAGGGGGTGCGGGTGATTTAGGGGGCTGGAATGAAAAACTGTTTTTT
cdr3_aa: CASSQDLGGAGDLGGWNEKLFF

j_call: TRBJ2-1
v_call: TRBV27
clone_size: NA
d_call: NA
cdr3_nt: TGTGCCAGCAGAATTGCGGGGACGGATGAGCAGTTCTTC
cdr3_aa: CASRIAGTDEQFF

j_call: TRBJ1-5
v_call: TRBV19
clone_size: NA
d_call: TRBD1
cdr3_nt: TGTGCCAGTAGTATCAAGACAGGGCCCCAGCCCCAGCATTTT
cdr3_aa: CASSIKTGPQPQHF

j_call: TRBJ2-3
v_call: TRBV19
clone_size: NA
d_call: TRBD2
cdr3_nt: TGTGCCAGTAGTATCGAACTAGCGGGAGGTGAGGCGCAGTATTTT
cdr3_aa: CASSIELAGGEAQYF

j_call: TRBJ2-5
v_call: TRBV2
clone_size: NA
d_call: NA
cdr3_nt: TGTGCCAGCAGTGAAATCAACCAGGGAGAGACCCAGTACTTC
cdr3_aa: CASSEINQGETQYF

j_call: TRBJ1-6
v_call: TRBV7-2
clone_size: NA
d_call: NA
cdr3_nt: TGTGCCAGCAGCCTTAGGGGCCAGGGTTATTCACCCCTCCACTTT
cdr3_aa: CASSLRGQGYSPLHF

j_call: TRBJ2-7
v_call: TRBV4-3
clone_size: NA
d_call: TRBD1
cdr3_nt: TGCGCCAGCAGCCAACCCCGGACAGGGGCGAACTCCTACGAGCAGTACTTC
cdr3_aa: CASSQPRTGANSYEQYF

j_call: TRBJ1-2
v_call: TRBV19
clone_size: once
d_call: NA
cdr3_nt: TGTGCCAGTAGTATAGATCGGACAGCCTATGGCTACACCTTC
cdr3_aa: CASSIDRTAYGYTF

j_call: TRBJ1-2
v_call: TRBV7-8
clone_size: NA
d_call: NA
cdr3_nt: TGTGCCAGCAGCTTAGAAATCGAGGGTGGCTACACCTTC
cdr3_aa: CASSLEIEGGYTF

j_call: TRBJ2-7
v_call: TRBV18
clone_size: NA
d_call: TRBD2
cdr3_nt: TGTGCCAGCTCCTATAGCGGGAATTCCTACGAGCAGTACTTC
cdr3_aa: CASSYSGNSYEQYF

j_call: TRBJ2-1
v_call: TRBV7-2
clone_size: NA
d_call: TRBD2
cdr3_nt: TGTGCCAGCAGTCGAACAGCGGGGGGGATCGGAGAGCAGTTCTTC
cdr3_aa: CASSRTAGGIGEQFF

j_call: TRBJ1-2
v_call: TRBV15
clone_size: NA
d_call: TRBD1
cdr3_nt: TGTGCCACCAGCAGAGATGGTAGGACAGGGGGAAGCTACACCTTC
cdr3_aa: CATSRDGRTGGSYTF

j_call: TRBJ2-5
v_call: TRBV6-5
clone_size: NA
d_call: NA
cdr3_nt: TGTGCCAGCACCTTAAGTAGGGGAGAGACCCAGTACTTC
cdr3_aa: CASTLSRGETQYF

j_call: TRBJ2-7
v_call: TRBV5-6
clone_size: NA
d_call: NA
cdr3_nt: TGTGCCAGCAGCCGCGGCCCCCTCTACGAGCAGTACTTC
cdr3_aa: CASSRGPLYEQYF

j_call: TRBJ2-2
v_call: TRBV5-1
clone_size: NA
d_call: NA
cdr3_nt: TGCGCCAGCAGCTTGGCCGGGGGAACCGGGGAGCTGTTTTTT
cdr3_aa: CASSLAGGTGELFF

j_call: TRBJ2-3
v_call: TRBV7-2
clone_size: NA
d_call: NA
cdr3_nt: TGTGCCAGCAGCTTATGGGGGCCTCCTCCGGATACGCAGTATTTT
cdr3_aa: CASSLWGPPPDTQYF

j_call: TRBJ2-7
v_call: TRBV5-1
clone_size: once
d_call: NA
cdr3_nt: TGCGCCAGCAGCCGCGGACTAACGTCCTACGAGCAGTACTTC
cdr3_aa: CASSRGLTSYEQYF

j_call: TRBJ2-5
v_call: TRBV20-1
clone_size: NA
d_call: TRBD2
cdr3_nt: TGCAGTGCTAGTCCGACTAGCGTGGAGACCCAGTACTTC
cdr3_aa: CSASPTSVETQYF

j_call: TRBJ1-4
v_call: TRBV12-3/TRBV12-4
clone_size: NA
d_call: TRBD1
cdr3_nt: TGTGCCAGCAGCGTAGGGGGCTGGGAAAAACTGTTTTTT
cdr3_aa: CASSVGGWEKLFF

j_call: TRBJ2-2
v_call: TRBV21-1
clone_size: once
d_call: NA
cdr3_nt: TGTGCCAGCAGCAGAAAGGTGTGGACAGGGGGCGCCTGGAGCGGCTCCGGGGAGCTGTTTTTT
cdr3_aa: CASSRKVWTGGAWSGSGELFF

j_call: TRBJ2-5
v_call: TRBV28
clone_size: NA
d_call: NA
cdr3_nt: TGTGCCAGCACCTCCCCCGGGTCTCAAGAGACCCAGTACTTC
cdr3_aa: CASTSPGSQETQYF

j_call: TRBJ1-5
v_call: TRBV10-3
clone_size: NA
d_call: NA
cdr3_nt: TGTGCCATCAGTGAGTCGTTTCAGAAATATAGCAATCAGCCCCAGCATTTT
cdr3_aa: CAISESFQKYSNQPQHF

j_call: TRBJ1-2
v_call: TRBV19
clone_size: NA
d_call: TRBD1
cdr3_nt: TGTGCCAGTAGTTTCGGACAGGACTATGGCTACACCTTC
cdr3_aa: CASSFGQDYGYTF

j_call: TRBJ2-7
v_call: TRBV12-3/TRBV12-4
clone_size: few
d_call: NA
cdr3_nt: TGTGCCAGCAGACCAACGTCCGGGGGCGAGCAGTACTTC
cdr3_aa: CASRPTSGGEQYF

j_call: TRBJ2-7
v_call: TRBV7-3
clone_size: once
d_call: TRBD2
cdr3_nt: TGTGCCAGCAGCTTAACCGGGGGAACTAGCGGGGTCGAGCAGTACTTC
cdr3_aa: CASSLTGGTSGVEQYF

j_call: TRBJ2-1
v_call: TRBV20-1
clone_size: NA
d_call: TRBD2
cdr3_nt: TGCAGTGCTAGTTACCTACTAGCGTGGTCCTACAATGAGCAGTTCTTC
cdr3_aa: CSASYLLAWSYNEQFF

j_call: TRBJ2-3
v_call: TRBV11-3
clone_size: once
d_call: NA
cdr3_nt: TGTGCCAGCAGCCCTAGGGGGGGGTTCAGGGCAGATACGCAGTATTTT
cdr3_aa: CASSPRGGFRADTQYF

j_call: TRBJ2-2
v_call: TRBV24-1
clone_size: few
d_call: NA
cdr3_nt: TGTGCCACCAGTGTAACGGGAGCCACCGGGGAGCTGTTTTTT
cdr3_aa: CATSVTGATGELFF

j_call: TRBJ1-6
v_call: TRBV2
clone_size: NA
d_call: TRBD1
cdr3_nt: TGTGCCAGCAGAGGACAGGTTGATAATTCACCCCTCCACTTT
cdr3_aa: CASRGQVDNSPLHF

j_call: TRBJ1-1
v_call: TRBV27
clone_size: NA
d_call: NA
cdr3_nt: TGTGCCAGCAGTTTAGGATTGGGGGCCCGAACTGAAGCTTTCTTT
cdr3_aa: CASSLGLGARTEAFF

j_call: TRBJ1-5
v_call: TRBV21-1
clone_size: NA
d_call: NA
cdr3_nt: TGTGCCAGCAGCAAAGACAGGGGACATAGCAATCAGCCCCAGCATTTT
cdr3_aa: CASSKDRGHSNQPQHF

j_call: TRBJ1-5
v_call: TRBV10-1
clone_size: NA
d_call: TRBD1
cdr3_nt: TGCGCCAGCAGCGATTACCGGGACAGGGCCATTATGGTCAATCAGCCCCAGCATTTT
cdr3_aa: CASSDYRDRAIMVNQPQHF

j_call: TRBJ2-2
v_call: TRBV28
clone_size: NA
d_call: NA
cdr3_nt: TGTGCCAGCAGTGACGGGCTGTTTAGGGGGACCGGGGAGCTGTTTTTT
cdr3_aa: CASSDGLFRGTGELFF

j_call: TRBJ2-5
v_call: TRBV5-1
clone_size: once
d_call: NA
cdr3_nt: TGCGCCAGCAGCTTATCAGGGAATCAAGAGACCCAGTACTTC
cdr3_aa: CASSLSGNQETQYF

j_call: TRBJ1-2
v_call: TRBV6-6
clone_size: few
d_call: NA
cdr3_nt: TGTGCCTGCGGCAGAGGGAGAATTGACTATGGCTACACCTTC
cdr3_aa: CACGRGRIDYGYTF

j_call: TRBJ2-1
v_call: TRBV19
clone_size: NA
d_call: NA
cdr3_nt: TGTGCCAGTACCCAAGGGGGGGCCTCCTACAATGAGCAGTTCTTC
cdr3_aa: CASTQGGASYNEQFF

j_call: TRBJ2-1
v_call: TRBV11-2
clone_size: NA
d_call: NA
cdr3_nt: TGTGCCAGCAGCTTAGAGCGGGGCCGGAATGAGCAGTTCTTC
cdr3_aa: CASSLERGRNEQFF

j_call: TRBJ1-1
v_call: TRBV25-1
clone_size: once
d_call: NA
cdr3_nt: TGTGCCAGCACCCGGGGAATGAACACTGAAGCTTTCTTT
cdr3_aa: CASTRGMNTEAFF

j_call: TRBJ2-2
v_call: TRBV24-1
clone_size: NA
d_call: TRBD1
cdr3_nt: TGTGCCACAAGACAGGGAGTCAACACCGGGGAGCTGTTTTTT
cdr3_aa: CATRQGVNTGELFF

j_call: TRBJ2-7
v_call: TRBV29-1
clone_size: NA
d_call: NA
cdr3_nt: TGCAGCGTTGACAACCAGGGGTCCTACGAGCAGTACTTC
cdr3_aa: CSVDNQGSYEQYF

j_call: TRBJ2-7
v_call: TRBV9
clone_size: NA
d_call: NA
cdr3_nt: TGTGCCAGCAGCTCTAGTGGCGGAGCTGAGGAGCAGTACTTC
cdr3_aa: CASSSSGGAEEQYF

j_call: TRBJ2-3
v_call: TRBV27
clone_size: NA
d_call: TRBD2
cdr3_nt: TGTGCCAGCAGTTCAAGACTAGCGCCCGATACGCAGTATTTT
cdr3_aa: CASSSRLAPDTQYF

j_call: TRBJ2-5
v_call: TRBV6-4
clone_size: once
d_call: NA
cdr3_nt: TGTGCCAGCAGTGGGGGAGTGGGGGAGACCCAGTACTTC
cdr3_aa: CASSGGVGETQYF

j_call: TRBJ1-2
v_call: TRBV19
clone_size: NA
d_call: NA
cdr3_nt: TGTGCCAGTAGTATAGGGGGGGACCCCTATGGCTACACCTTC
cdr3_aa: CASSIGGDPYGYTF

j_call: TRBJ1-2
v_call: TRBV10-3
clone_size: few
d_call: TRBD1
cdr3_nt: TGTGCCATCAGTGGGGACAGGGCCCCCTATGGCTACACCTTC
cdr3_aa: CAISGDRAPYGYTF

j_call: TRBJ1-5
v_call: TRBV30
clone_size: NA
d_call: NA
cdr3_nt: TGTGCCTGGAGTCGACGGGTTGATGGCAATCAGCCCCAGCATTTT
cdr3_aa: CAWSRRVDGNQPQHF